These 10 T cell receptor beta chains were sequenced from one sample in a study of OX40 agonist ivuxolimab in advanced cancers. The table came from immunoSEQ multiplex PCR; TCRdb's copy has only in-frame clones and leaves some out. The sample holds about 89,000 clones, approximately 91% seen once. The sequences come from CD4+ or CD8+ T cells sorted from blood, collected in a trial of the OX40 agonist ivuxolimab. All receptors derive from an adult with an advanced solid tumor such as melanoma, head and neck, liver or kidney cancer.

This chain uses TRBV30 with TRBJ1-2; tentative D call: TRBD1 (6 bases). Between the trimmed V and J ends, which lost 5 bases and 8 bases, there was a span of 21 bases. The CDR3 is made up of 14 amino acids. In germline, CDR1 is GTSNPN, CDR2 SVGIG (reference sequence). CDR3 nucleotide sequence: TGTGCCTGGGGCCCGGGGGGGCGCAGTTTCGGCTACACCTTC. This sequence encodes CAWGPGGRSFGYTF.

The chain links TRBV9 to TRBJ1-1; D remains ambiguous. CDR3 length: 15 amino acids. V was pared by 4 bases and J by 0 bases, with 13 bases between. The germline V gene has CDR1 SGDLS and CDR2 YYNGEE. CDR3 in amino acids: CASSSGPNVNTEAFF. CDR3 nucleotides: TGTGCCAGCAGCTCTGGGCCAAATGTGAACACTGAAGCTTTCTTT. Full variable domain (outside the CDR3, taken from reference TRBV9 and TRBJ1-1): DSGVTQTPKHLITATGQRVTLRCSPRSGDLSVYWYQQSLDQGLQFLIQYYNGEERAKGNILERFSAQQFPDLHSELNLSSLELGDSALYFCASSSGPNVNTEAFFGQGTRLTVV.

The V and J genes are TRBV6-5 and TRBJ1-6; tentative D call: TRBD1 (5 bases). V gave up 7 bases and J gave up 9 bases, with 19 bases separating them. The germline V gene encodes CDR1 MNHEY and CDR2 SVGAGI. The CDR3 runs 15 residues. The CDR3 region has the DNA TGTGCCAGCACCCGCGGTGTAGGGGCTGGTTCACCCCTCCACTTT. Protein: CASTRGVGAGSPLHF.

The chain combines TRBV5-1 with TRBJ1-1; D is unresolved. The CDR3 has 15 residues. CDR1 is SGHRS, CDR2 YFSETQ, per germline. The V end lost 5 bases, the J end lost 0 bases, and 14 bases lay between the germline ends. The CDR3 protein is CASRPRTDLNTEAFF. CDR3 nucleotides: TGCGCCAGCAGGCCCCGGACGGACCTGAACACTGAAGCTTTCTTT. Using reference TRBV5-1 and TRBJ1-1 for the parts outside the CDR3, the full variable domain is KAGVTQTPRYLIKTRGQQVTLSCSPISGHRSVSWYQQTPGQGLQFLFEYFSETQRNKGNFPGRFSGRQFSNSRSEMNVSTLELGDSALYLCASRPRTDLNTEAFFGQGTRLTVV.

This chain uses TRBV5-1 with TRBJ2-3; 12 bases map to TRBD2. Looked up from germline, CDR1 is SGHRS and CDR2 is YFSETQ. The CDR3 loop spans 17 amino acids. V shed 3 bases and J 11 bases; nucleotides not matched to a gene: 16. The CDR3 sequence: CASSSTASGGANGWQYF. The CDR3 DNA is TGCGCCAGCAGCTCGACCGCTAGCGGGGGGGCCAATGGTTGGCAGTATTTT. The full variable domain, its missing parts supplied by reference TRBV5-1 and TRBJ2-3, is KAGVTQTPRYLIKTRGQQVTLSCSPISGHRSVSWYQQTPGQGLQFLFEYFSETQRNKGNFPGRFSGRQFSNSRSEMNVSTLELGDSALYLCASSSTASGGANGWQYFGPGTRLTVL.

The chain recombines TRBV6-5 with TRBJ1-4; 8 nucleotides agree with TRBD1. Germline V lookup: CDR1 MNHEY, CDR2 SVGAGI. This CDR3 is built from 14 residues. V was clipped by 8 bases and J by 3 bases; unmatched bases: 5. CDR3 bases: TGTGCCAGCCGCAGGGGGCCGGCTAATGAAAAACTGTTTTTT. It yields the protein CASRRGPANEKLFF.

The V call is TRBV23-1, the J call TRBJ2-7, with 8 bases fitting TRBD1. TRBV23-1 belongs to the ORF category, with a function that is uncertain. This CDR3 has 15 residues. V lost 1 base and J lost 1; bases outside the gene matches: 3. CDR3 nucleotide sequence: TGCGCCAGCAGTCAATGGACAGGGCATTCCTACGAGCAGTACTTC. Protein sequence: CASSQWTGHSYEQYF.

This chain links TRBV5-4 with TRBJ2-3; D is possibly TRBD2 (6 bases). Trimming stripped 1 base from V and 1 base from J, with 7 bases between. The CDR3 is 14 amino acids. The V gene's germline CDR1 is SGHNT and CDR2 YYREEE (reference sequence). CDR3 DNA sequence: TGTGCCAGCAGCTTGTGGGGGGGCACAGATACGCAGTATTTT. Protein sequence: CASSLWGGTDTQYF. The full variable domain, its missing parts supplied by reference TRBV5-4 and TRBJ2-3, is ETGVTQSPTHLIKTRGQQVTLRCSSQSGHNTVSWYQQALGQGPQFIFQYYREEENGRGNFPPRFSGLQFPNYSSELNVNALELDDSALYLCASSLWGGTDTQYFGPGTRLTVL.

A single count supports this clone. The rearrangement joins TRBV9 to TRBJ2-1; 11 bases agree with TRBD1. V lost 4 bases, J lost 6 bases, and 6 bases stayed unmatched. The germline V gene encodes CDR1 SGDLS and CDR2 YYNGEE. This CDR3 has 15 amino acids. CDR3 bases: TGTGCCAGCAGCACCCGGGACAGGGGGGGCAATGAGCAGTTCTTC. It codes for CASSTRDRGGNEQFF.

This clone was seen only once. The J gene is TRBJ1-4, the V gene TRBV7-9, with 9 bases that match TRBD1. The CDR3 length is 15 residues. J lost 8 bases, V lost 5 bases, and 9 bases had no gene match. The germline V gene encodes CDR1 SEHNR and CDR2 FQNEAQ (reference sequence). Here the CDR3 DNA reads TGTGCCAGCAGCATGGACAGGGGACGGTACGAAAAACTGTTTTTT. Translated: CASSMDRGRYEKLFF.